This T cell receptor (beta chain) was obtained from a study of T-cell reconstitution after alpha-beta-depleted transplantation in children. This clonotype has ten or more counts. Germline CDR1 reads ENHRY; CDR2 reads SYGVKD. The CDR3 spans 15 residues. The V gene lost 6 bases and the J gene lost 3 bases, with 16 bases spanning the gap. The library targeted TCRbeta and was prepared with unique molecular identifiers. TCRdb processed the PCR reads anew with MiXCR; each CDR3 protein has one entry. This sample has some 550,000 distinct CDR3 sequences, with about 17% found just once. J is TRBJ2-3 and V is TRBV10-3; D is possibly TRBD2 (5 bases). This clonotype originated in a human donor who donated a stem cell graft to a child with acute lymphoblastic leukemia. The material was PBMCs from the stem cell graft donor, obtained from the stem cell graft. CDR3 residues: CAISRDGGGTDTQYF. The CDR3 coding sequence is TGTGCCATCAGCCGGGATGGCGGTGGTACAGATACGCAGTATTTT.